A single T cell receptor beta chain is shown here with its context. What it recognizes is unknown. From germline, CDR1 is ENHRY and CDR2 SYGVKD. This CDR3 is built from 16 residues. The sample originates from a study of human CD8 memory T cell subsets. Isolation of the PBMC, which involved density gradient separation, used buffy coats from healthy donors. UMI-labeled 5' RACE was used, and it produced the TCR beta libraries. Study processing details: Each of the TCR beta libraries had somewhere between about 2,800 and 20,000 functional CDR3 beta clonotypes in it. TCRdb reprocessed the 5' RACE reads, with one entry per CDR3 protein and no DNA. Here the V and J calls rest on TCRdb's processing, not on the authors' analysis. With approximately 7,000 distinct CDR3 sequences in the sample, the ten largest clones hold approximately 23%. Study observations and caveats: Although both stem-like subsets shared clonotypes with effector memory cells, the stem-like memory and precursor exhausted T cell repertoires overlapped only minimally with each other. There were indications from Chao1 estimates that stem-like memory T cells were more diverse than precursor exhausted T cells.

This chain links TRBV10-3 with TRBJ2-2; TCRdb picks TRBD2, but there is no DNA to check that call. The material sequenced was CD8+ stem-like memory T cells (TSCM and TCM) sorted from PBMCs. As for subset: stem-like memory CD8 T cells (TSTEM), CCR7+ PD-1- TIGIT-. This clonotype was obtained from a human donor in good health. CDR3 sequence: CAISNHGVEGTGELFF.